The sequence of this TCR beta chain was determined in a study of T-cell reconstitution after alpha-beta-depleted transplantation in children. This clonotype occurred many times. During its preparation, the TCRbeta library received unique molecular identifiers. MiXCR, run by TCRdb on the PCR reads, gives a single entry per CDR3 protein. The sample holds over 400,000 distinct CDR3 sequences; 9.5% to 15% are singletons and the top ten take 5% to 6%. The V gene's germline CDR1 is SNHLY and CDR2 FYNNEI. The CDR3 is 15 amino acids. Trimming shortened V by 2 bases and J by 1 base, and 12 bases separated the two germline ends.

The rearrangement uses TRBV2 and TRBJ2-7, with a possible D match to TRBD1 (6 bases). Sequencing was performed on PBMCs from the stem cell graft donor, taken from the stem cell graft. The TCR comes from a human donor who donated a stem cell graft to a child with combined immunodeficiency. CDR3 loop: CASSERSRGSYEQYF. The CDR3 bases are TGTGCCAGCAGTGAAAGGAGTAGGGGGTCCTACGAGCAGTACTTC.